This T cell receptor (beta chain) is from a study of T cells in Graves' hyperthyroidism and ophthalmopathy. Study as a whole: At the time of initial diagnosis and before any treatment, peripheral blood was collected. General study points: Median prediction lead before ophthalmopathy onset was roughly 6 months with the model.

Germline CDR1 and CDR2: MNHNS and SASEGT. This CDR3 is 14 amino acids long. V lost 10 bases and J lost 1, with 15 bases in between. Authors of the study amplified TCR beta CDR3 regions from RNA transcripts. RT-PCR in the first round (using the HTBI primer set) targeted the TCR CDR3. TCRdb itself ran the multiplex PCR reads through MiXCR, one entry per CDR3 protein. Counted here are about 640,000 distinct CDR3 sequences, roughly 14% occurring once; the ten biggest clones make up 12%. Comment on this clonotype: The antigen remains undetermined.

Fresh peripheral blood, around 10 ml, yielded the PBMCs. This receptor was identified in a woman aged 45-60 years with Graves' ophthalmopathy. Specimen: blood. The gene calls are TRBV6-1 and TRBJ2-3; possibly TRBD2 for D (7 bases). The CDR3 loop reads CATKGGGRTDTQYF. Written as DNA, the CDR3 is TGTGCCACCAAGGGGGGGGGTCGCACAGATACGCAGTATTTT.